Sequencing of this T cell receptor beta chain was carried out in a study of cytotoxic CD8 clonotypes in ibrutinib-treated CLL (TCRdb year 2021). Context from the whole study: The cohort had 11 relapsed/refractory and more than 14 treatment-naive patients; some 17 were IGHV unmutated. On average, each sample had 255,043 productive templates and 94,082 productive rearrangements. Responses were partial in 25 or so patients and complete in 2; after median approximately 69 months follow-up, about 14 stayed in remission and about twelve progressed. The response samples were drawn at a median of 12 months into treatment, with a range of about 6 to 40 months. Patients were still on ibrutinib when every remission and progressive disease sample was collected. Of the roughly 79 people in the trial, approximately 28 had longitudinal samples available. Cryopreserved peripheral blood mononuclear cells were collected before treatment, at response, and at either disease progression or sustained remission. Overall study outcomes, separate from this receptor: Clonality rose at ibrutinib response, remained stable during sustained remission, and dropped back toward baseline at progression. At baseline, clonality was higher than in age-matched healthy donors and showed a strong correlation with circulating CD8+ T-cell counts. Public clonotypes were rare and either shrank or stayed stable during treatment, and the rise in clonality at ibrutinib response reflected expansion of private clonotypes. Sustained-remission and progressing patients did not have matched sampling times, and lymph node repertoires were not examined.

From its cysteine to its phenylalanine, the CDR3 spans 14 amino acids. The CDR3 DNA has 42 bases and is translated from base 1. According to the germline V gene, CDR1 reads SNHLY and CDR2 reads FYNNEI. V is clipped by 4 bases and J by 10 bases, and the sequence between their germline boundaries is 19 bases long. On a MiSeq, deep resolution sequencing aimed for a depth between 1 in 1 million and 1 in 200,000 T cells, with each clonotype covered roughly 10x on average. TCR beta libraries were generated with the immunoSEQ hsTCRB Kit. In the source study's methods: Data were analyzed with ImmunoSEQ Data Assistant and ImmunoSEQ Analyzer, with V, D and J genes assigned per IMGT definitions. Clonality, with values ranging from 0 to 1, was calculated as one minus the normalized Shannon entropy of productive rearrangement frequencies. Only overrepresented clonotypes making up at least 0.05% of each patient's repertoire were included in the public clonotype analysis. Repertoires from roughly 13 age-matched healthy donors in immuneACCESS were used as clonality controls. TCRdb retrieved this table from immuneACCESS and kept in-frame rearrangements only. Not all clones are present; in checked studies, unresolved V genes account for under half, and no reason is known for the remainder. V and J calls and clone size are as listed in that table; D and trimming were resolved from the DNA. The sample table lists roughly 16,000 clones, under 75% of them with a count of one. The top ten clonotypes cover roughly 25% of the sample.

Regarding this clone: Its specific antigen is unknown. Per-nucleotide qualities are absent, and no much larger clonotype sits a single base away.

The time point label for this specimen denotes: 12 months on ibrutinib. For TCR beta library preparation, around 2 micrograms of genomic DNA were isolated from cryopreserved PBMCs. Longitudinal blood samples from CLL patients receiving ibrutinib monotherapy were subjected to high-throughput TCR beta sequencing. The patients were enrolled in a single-center, open-label phase 2 trial of ibrutinib monotherapy. This sequence was found in a human donor with chronic lymphocytic leukemia. Sequenced here: PBMCs, sampled after 12 months of ibrutinib treatment. The V and J genes are TRBV2 and TRBJ1-2, and possibly TRBD1, on 5 matching bases. The CDR3 reads CASSVVWGREDYTF. The nucleotides read TGTGCCAGCAGTGTCGTTTGGGGCAGGGAGGACTACACCTTC. The CDR3 plus the reference TRBV2 and TRBJ1-2 genes for the other parts give the full variable domain: EPEVTQTPSHQVTQMGQEVILRCVPISNHLYFYWYRQILGQKVEFLVSFYNNEISEKSEIFDDQFSVERPDGSNFTLKIRSTKLEDSAMYFCASSVVWGREDYTFGSGTRLTVV.